Listed here are 8 T cell receptor beta chains from one sample, sequenced in a study of long-term antiretroviral therapy in people with HIV (dated by TCRdb to 2022 to 2024). The immunoSEQ hsTCRB v3.0 assay was used at survey level resolution to sequence the TRB variable region. TCRdb's version of the immuneACCESS table is confined to in-frame rearrangements and falls short of the full clone set. An unresolved V gene accounts for under half of the shortfall where checked; the remainder is of unknown origin. Here the sample has roughly 20,000 clones; approximately 78% occur a single time. Clones ranked in the top ten supply 7.8% of the sample. Source: unsorted PBMCs, taken at the start of antiretroviral therapy, before treatment. These receptors came from a woman in her 40s with HIV.

The gene calls are TRBV10-3 and TRBJ2-7; D unclear. Between the trimmed V and J ends, which lost 6 bases and 4 bases, there was a span of 10 bases. The CDR3 is made up of 12 amino acids. Germline-derived CDR1 and CDR2 are ENHRY and SYGVKD. CDR3 DNA sequence: TGTGCCATCAGCGCAGGTGATTACGAGCAGTACTTC. It yields the protein CAISAGDYEQYF.

The gene calls are TRBV5-1 and TRBJ2-2; weak D call: TRBD2 (7 bases). Trimming cost V 3 bases and J 5 bases, with 17 bases left between them. The CDR3 is 16 residues long. From germline, CDR1 is SGHRS and CDR2 YFSETQ. Written as DNA, the CDR3 is TGCGCCAGCAGCTCGAGCGTGGGGGGGCGGACCGGGGAGCTGTTTTTT. Amino acid sequence: CASSSSVGGRTGELFF. The full variable domain, completed using reference TRBV5-1 and TRBJ2-2, is KAGVTQTPRYLIKTRGQQVTLSCSPISGHRSVSWYQQTPGQGLQFLFEYFSETQRNKGNFPGRFSGRQFSNSRSEMNVSTLELGDSALYLCASSSSVGGRTGELFFGEGSRLTVL.

As concerns this clone: Additional DNA sequences in this sample encode the identical CDR3. The chain combines TRBV5-1 with TRBJ2-5, with unresolved D. The CDR3 length is 13 residues. CDR1 and CDR2 from the germline V gene are SGHRS and YFSETQ. V gave up 0 bases and J gave up 4 bases, with 7 bases separating them. The CDR3 coding sequence is TGCGCCAGCAGCTTGGGCAATCGAGAGACCCAGTACTTC. Its translation: CASSLGNRETQYF.

The V gene is TRBV19, the J gene TRBJ1-2; TRBD1 might be the D (5 bases). This CDR3 is 16 amino acids long. Trimming pared 7 bases from V and 2 bases from J, leaving 20 bases between. Germline V gives CDR1 LNHDA, CDR2 SQIVND (reference sequence). This chain's CDR3 is CASTLSQGGTNYGYTF. As DNA, the CDR3 is TGTGCCAGTACCTTATCCCAGGGAGGGACCAACTATGGCTACACCTTC.

The chain recombines TRBV27 with TRBJ2-7; 10 bases fit TRBD1. This CDR3 has 14 amino acids. Germline V CDR1 and CDR2: MNHEY, SMNVEV (reference sequence). The V and J ends lost 5 bases and 2 bases, in that order; junction bases with no gene match: 3. The DNA of the CDR3 is TGTGCCAGCAGTCCAGGACAGGGGGCCTACGAGCAGTACTTC. This translates into CASSPGQGAYEQYF.

This chain uses TRBV14 with TRBJ2-3, with 9 bases matching TRBD2. The germline CDR1 and CDR2 sequences are SGHDN and FVKESK. The CDR3 runs 15 residues. J was trimmed by 0 bases and V by 4 bases; bases with no gene match: 2. The CDR3 protein is CASSPSGGSTDTQYF. DNA for the CDR3: TGTGCCAGCAGCCCCAGCGGGGGGAGCACAGATACGCAGTATTTT.

The chain recombines TRBV15 with TRBJ1-1; D gene ambiguous. CDR1 LNHNV and CDR2 YYDKDF come from the germline V gene (reference sequence). V was shortened by 0 bases and J by 0 bases, with 8 bases between the two germline ends. CDR3 length: 15 residues. The CDR3 reads CATSRDKGLNTEAFF. The CDR3, as DNA: TGTGCCACCAGCAGAGATAAGGGTCTGAACACTGAAGCTTTCTTT.

This chain connects TRBV12-5 to TRBJ2-2, with D perhaps given as TRBD1 or TRBD2 (7 bases each). With 9 bases removed from V and 4 bases from J, the gap between germline ends came to 15 bases. Per the germline V gene, CDR1 is LGHNT and CDR2 is FRNRAP. This CDR3 is 14 amino acids long. CDR3 nucleotides: TGTGCTAGCCTCAGGGGGGGAGGCACCGGGGAGCTGTTTTTT. It translates to CASLRGGGTGELFF.